What follows describes a single TCR beta chain. PCR involved 60 Vbeta and 13 Jbeta primers. The table came from immunoSEQ multiplex PCR; TCRdb's copy has only in-frame clones and leaves some out. The repertoire holds about 110,000 clones, roughly 70% seen once, with almost 8.5% in the top ten. The data originate from a study of cytomegalovirus exposure and HLA in healthy donors. Per the germline V gene, CDR1 is MDHEN and CDR2 is SYDVKM. V lost 1 base, J lost 7 bases, and 20 bases lay in between. This CDR3 spans 17 amino acids. The V gene is TRBV28, the J gene TRBJ2-1; tentative D call: TRBD2 (6 bases). Material for sequencing was PBMCs. The receptor's source is a man between 18 and 35 years old in good health and CMV-seropositive. CDR3 DNA: TGTGCCAGCAGTTTATTAGGAGGGGCCCCAGGGAAGAATGAGCAGTTCTTC. Its protein product is CASSLLGGAPGKNEQFF.